This entry lists 28 T cell receptor beta chains sequenced from one sample in a study of vaccination and CD4 T cells after COVID-19. Scientists ran DNA taken from cultured CD4+ T cells through the Oncomine TCR Beta short-read assay for sequencing. TCRdb passed the PCR reads through MiXCR, listing each CDR3 protein once. Of over a thousand distinct CDR3 sequences in the sample, around a third were seen once. These receptors lack a known antigen. Treatment indicated: roughly 10-day PBMC culture with coronavirus spike peptide pools or control peptides (ViraFEST assay). Pre-COVID-19 pandemic sampling (2011-2018) yielded the unexposed donor's CD4+ T cells. The source material was CD4+ T cells from blood, cultured in vitro. All receptors derive from a human donor in good health.

This clonotype was picked up a small number of times. This sequence joins TRBV14 and TRBJ2-7, with D maybe TRBD1 (5 bases). This CDR3 is 13 amino acids long. V lost 1 base, J lost 3 bases, and 7 bases lay in between. Germline assignment: CDR1 SGHDN and CDR2 FVKESK. The DNA for the CDR3 is TGTGCCAGCAGCCAAGGACAGAACTACGAGCAGTACTTC. This translates into CASSQGQNYEQYF. Full variable domain (missing parts from reference TRBV14 and TRBJ2-7): EAGVTQFPSHSVIEKGQTVTLRCDPISGHDNLYWYRRVMGKEIKFLLHFVKESKQDESGMPNNRFLAERTGGTYSTLKVQPAELEDSGVYFCASSQGQNYEQYFGPGTRLTVT.

Only one count was recorded for this clonotype. The chain carries TRBV5-3 and TRBJ2-7; the D is unclear. TRBV5-3 is identified as an open reading frame with a role that is uncertain. V shed 4 bases and J shed 2 bases, with 7 bases lying between them. This CDR3 region has 12 residues. CDR3 bases: TGTGCCAGAAGCCCCTCCCCCTACGAGCAGTACTTC. It encodes CARSPSPYEQYF.

A few counts support this clonotype. The V call is TRBV7-3, the J call TRBJ2-3, with TRBD1 identical over 8 bases. This CDR3 is built from 15 residues. J lost 4 bases, V lost 5 bases, and 8 bases had no gene match. Per the germline V gene, CDR1 is SGHTA and CDR2 is FQGTGA. CDR3 residues: CASSDQGASSDTQYF. The DNA of the CDR3 is TGTGCCAGCAGCGACCAGGGGGCAAGCTCAGATACGCAGTATTTT.

V is TRBV6-1 and J is TRBJ1-3; D gene uncertain. Per the germline V gene, CDR1 is MNHNS and CDR2 is SASEGT. This CDR3 spans 14 amino acids. Trimming removed 4 bases from V and 8 bases from J, with 15 bases in between. Here the CDR3 reads CASSVPLHPYTIYF. The DNA for the CDR3 is TGTGCCAGCAGTGTTCCCTTACATCCTTACACCATATATTTT.

The chain couples TRBV2 to TRBJ2-5; weak D call: TRBD1 (7 bases). V was cut by 8 bases and J by 5 bases, with 15 bases left in between. The germline V gene has CDR1 SNHLY and CDR2 FYNNEI. The CDR3 has 13 amino acids. CDR3 amino acids: CASQRAGGETQYF. Here the CDR3 DNA reads TGTGCCAGCCAACGAGCAGGGGGGGAGACCCAGTACTTC.

This chain joins TRBV19 and TRBJ2-3; a possible D gene is TRBD2 (6 bases). CDR3 length: 14 amino acids. CDR1 and CDR2 from the germline V gene are LNHDA and SQIVND (reference sequence). V lost 9 bases and J lost 1, with 14 bases in between. CDR3 loop: CASRGASGTDTQYF. For the CDR3, the DNA is TGTGCCAGCCGAGGGGCTAGCGGCACAGATACGCAGTATTTT.

The genes are TRBV11-2 and TRBJ2-3; D uncertain. The CDR3 length is 16 residues. The ends were cut back, 5 bases at V and 4 bases at J, with 19 bases in the middle. Germline V gene data show CDR1 as SGHAT and CDR2 as FQNNGV. The CDR3 DNA follows: TGTGCCAGCAGCCGAGGATGGTTTTCAGACTCAGATACGCAGTATTTT. Translated, it gives CASSRGWFSDSDTQYF.

The V gene is TRBV5-1, the J gene TRBJ2-3; D is unresolved. CDR3 length equals 13 residues. Germline CDR1 reads SGHRS; CDR2 reads YFSETQ. The V and J ends lost 5 bases and 5 bases respectively, with 12 bases between them. In nucleotides, the CDR3 is TGCGCCAGCAGATCCGACATCGAAGATACGCAGTATTTT. The encoded protein is CASRSDIEDTQYF. Based on the CDR3 plus reference TRBV5-1 and TRBJ2-3, the full variable domain is KAGVTQTPRYLIKTRGQQVTLSCSPISGHRSVSWYQQTPGQGLQFLFEYFSETQRNKGNFPGRFSGRQFSNSRSEMNVSTLELGDSALYLCASRSDIEDTQYFGPGTRLTVL.

This chain uses TRBV5-1 with TRBJ2-5; 11 positions match TRBD1. J lost 5 bases, V lost 0 bases, and 6 bases had no gene match. The germline V gene has CDR1 SGHRS and CDR2 YFSETQ. The CDR3 length is 16 residues. The CDR3 nucleotides are TGCGCCAGCAGCTTGGCCGGACAGGGGGCTGGGGAGACCCAGTACTTC. Translation: CASSLAGQGAGETQYF.

This rearrangement joins TRBV28 to TRBJ2-7; D not certain. The CDR3 spans 12 residues. Trimming shortened V by 6 bases and J by 3 bases, and 9 bases separated the two germline ends. Germline V CDR1 and CDR2: MDHEN, SYDVKM. CDR3 bases: TGTGCCAGCAGGCCAACAGTCTACGAGCAGTACTTC. Translated: CASRPTVYEQYF. Full variable domain (outside the CDR3, taken from reference TRBV28 and TRBJ2-7): DVKVTQSSRYLVKRTGEKVFLECVQDMDHENMFWYRQDPGLGLRLIYFSYDVKMKEKGDIPEGYSVSREKKERFSLILESASTNQTSMYLCASRPTVYEQYFGPGTRLTVT.

This clonotype has more than one count but fewer than ten. The chain is built from TRBV14 and TRBJ2-7, with no clear D. Trimming removed 4 bases at V and 2 bases at J, with 9 bases between. The CDR3 contains 13 residues. Germline CDR1 is SGHDN and CDR2 is FVKESK. The DNA for the CDR3 is TGTGCCAGCAGCCGTGCAGACGCCTACGAGCAGTACTTC. Protein sequence: CASSRADAYEQYF.

This clonotype was observed a few times. The chain is built from TRBV19 and TRBJ2-7; 9 bases align to TRBD2. The J segment lost 3 bases and the V segment lost 6 bases, leaving 18 bases of the junction unmatched. Per the germline V gene, CDR1 is LNHDA and CDR2 is SQIVND (reference sequence). This CDR3 is 18 amino acids long. In DNA, the CDR3 is TGTGCCAGTAGCCGACGGGGACTAGCCACTCAGGGTATCTACGAGCAGTACTTC. Its protein is CASSRRGLATQGIYEQYF.

The genes are TRBV6-1 and TRBJ1-4; D is uncertain. This CDR3 is built from 14 residues. The V end was cut by 5 bases, the J end by 5 bases, with 12 bases between. The germline CDR1 and CDR2 sequences are MNHNS and SASEGT. The CDR3 DNA reads TGTGCCAGCAGTCCTCGGGGAGAGAATGAAAAACTGTTTTTT. It encodes CASSPRGENEKLFF.

The chain is built from TRBV6-1 and TRBJ2-5; D gene ambiguous. V shed 8 bases and J shed 5 bases, with 6 bases lying between them. The germline V gene encodes CDR1 MNHNS and CDR2 SASEGT. The CDR3 has 10 amino acids. CDR3 coding DNA: TGTGCCAGCTGGTGGGAGACCCAGTACTTC. As protein: CASWWETQYF.

This chain uses TRBV28 with TRBJ2-7, with 7 bases fitting TRBD2. The J segment lost 7 bases and the V segment lost 6 bases, leaving 15 bases of the junction unmatched. This CDR3 has 15 residues. Looked up from germline, CDR1 is MDHEN and CDR2 is SYDVKM. CDR3 in amino acids: CASSPRTSYFWEQYF. The CDR3 DNA sequence: TGTGCCAGCAGCCCCAGGACTAGTTATTTTTGGGAGCAGTACTTC. The full variable domain, completed using reference TRBV28 and TRBJ2-7, is DVKVTQSSRYLVKRTGEKVFLECVQDMDHENMFWYRQDPGLGLRLIYFSYDVKMKEKGDIPEGYSVSREKKERFSLILESASTNQTSMYLCASSPRTSYFWEQYFGPGTRLTVT.

The J gene is TRBJ1-2, the V gene TRBV20-1; the D gene is possibly TRBD1 (6 bases). Looked up from germline, CDR1 is DFQATT and CDR2 is SNEGSKA (reference sequence). Trimming stripped 1 base from V and 4 bases from J, with 16 bases between. The CDR3 covers 15 residues. CDR3 DNA: TGCAGTGCTAGAGGCGAATCGGGACAAGCCTATGGCTACACCTTC. It specifies CSARGESGQAYGYTF.

The chain links TRBV5-1 to TRBJ1-1; 8 bases line up with TRBD1. The trim removed 4 bases at V and 0 bases at J, leaving 2 bases unmatched. This CDR3 is 14 amino acids long. Germline V gene sequence: CDR1 SGHRS, CDR2 YFSETQ. The CDR3 DNA sequence: TGCGCCAGCAGCCGACAGGGGATGAACACTGAAGCTTTCTTT. Amino acid sequence: CASSRQGMNTEAFF.

This clonotype was detected only a few times. The chain employs TRBV6-4 and TRBJ1-1; 7 nucleotides line up with TRBD1. Trimming removed 4 bases from V and 1 base from J; junction bases left unmatched: 0. The V gene's germline CDR1 is MRHNA and CDR2 SNTAGT. The CDR3 is made up of 13 amino acids. For the CDR3, the DNA is TGTGCCAGCAGTGGACAGGGGAACACTGAAGCTTTCTTT. Its translation is CASSGQGNTEAFF.

This clonotype was found a few times. The V gene is TRBV4-3, the J gene TRBJ1-2; possible D gene TRBD1, 5 bases. Germline CDR1 LGHNA, CDR2 YSLEER. Between the trimmed V and J ends, which lost 0 bases and 1 base, there was a span of 9 bases. This CDR3 is 15 amino acids long. CDR3 protein: CASSQDDQGNYGYTF. In DNA form, the CDR3 reads TGCGCCAGCAGCCAAGATGACCAGGGTAACTATGGCTACACCTTC.

CDR3 sequence reads: CASSLLTSTDTQYF. CDR3 sequence (DNA): TGCGCCAGCAGCCTCCTAACTAGCACAGATACGCAGTATTTT. This chain joins TRBV4-1 and TRBJ2-3; D uncertain. The CDR3 spans 14 residues. V was cut by 4 bases and J by 0 bases, with 8 bases left in between. The germline CDR1 and CDR2 sequences are MGHRA and YSYEKL.

This clonotype has more than one count but fewer than ten. This CDR3 reads CSASLDPSGVSGYTF. In DNA form, the CDR3 reads TGCAGTGCTAGCCTTGACCCCAGCGGCGTAAGTGGCTACACCTTC. V usage is TRBV20-1 and J usage is TRBJ1-2; no clear D. Per the germline V gene, CDR1 is DFQATT and CDR2 is SNEGSKA (reference sequence). V was clipped by 3 bases and J by 7 bases, with 21 bases between them. CDR3 length equals 15 residues.

This clonotype came up a few times. The chain uses TRBV6-5 and TRBJ2-2; D not certain. Trimming stripped 1 base from V and 0 bases from J, with 9 bases between. This CDR3 is 16 amino acids long. CDR1 is MNHEY, CDR2 SVGAGI, per germline. The CDR3 spells CASSYFDVTNTGELFF. For the CDR3, the DNA is TGTGCCAGCAGTTACTTCGATGTTACGAACACCGGGGAGCTGTTTTTT.

This clonotype was counted a few times. The chain has TRBV7-2 and TRBJ2-3; weak D call: TRBD1 (8 bases). Trimming removed 3 bases at V and 3 bases at J, with 25 bases between. The CDR3 is 19 residues long. Germline V gives CDR1 SGHTA, CDR2 FQGNSA. CDR3 nucleotides: TGTGCCAGCAGCTTCCAGGGGGCAAGGGCGGGAGTTGGGACAGATACGCAGTATTTT. Its protein product is CASSFQGARAGVGTDTQYF. The full variable domain, rest sourced from reference TRBV7-2 and TRBJ2-3, is GAGVSQSPSNKVTEKGKDVELRCDPISGHTALYWYRQSLGQGLEFLIYFQGNSAPDKSGLPSDRFSAERTGGSVSTLTIQRTQQEDSAVYLCASSFQGARAGVGTDTQYFGPGTRLTVL.

The chain couples TRBV29-1 to TRBJ1-2, with D possibly being TRBD1 (6 bases). The CDR3 sequence is 14 residues long. The germline V gene encodes CDR1 SQVTM and CDR2 ANQGSEA. V was cut by 1 base and J by 8 bases, with 17 bases left in between. DNA for the CDR3: TGCAGCGTTGAAGCTACCCCCGCAGGGGCCGGCTACACCTTC. This translates into CSVEATPAGAGYTF.

Comments on this clonotype: A junction end diverges from the germline sequence, so it may reflect a read error. V usage is TRBV2 and J usage is TRBJ1-1; TRBD1 might be the D (5 bases). Germline CDR1 is SNHLY and CDR2 is FYNNEI. The CDR3 extends over 11 amino acids. Here the CDR3 reads CASNEQESAFF. CDR3 bases: TGTGCCAGCAATGAACAGGAATCAGCTTTCTTT.

V is TRBV7-2 and J is TRBJ1-3; tentatively, D is TRBD1 (5 bases). The CDR3 has 14 residues. The V end lost 0 bases, the J end lost 4 bases, and 7 bases lay between the germline ends. Per germline, CDR1 SGHTA and CDR2 FQGNSA. The CDR3 coding sequence is TGTGCCAGCAGCTTAGCCGGGGCGGGAAACACCATATATTTT. Its translation: CASSLAGAGNTIYF.

This clonotype was detected a few times. This chain uses TRBV27 with TRBJ2-7; either TRBD1 or TRBD2 may supply D (5 bases each). Deletions cut 5 bases from V and 2 bases from J, with 13 bases between. Germline CDR1 reads MNHEY; CDR2 reads SMNVEV (reference sequence). The CDR3 consists of 14 residues. CDR3 in amino acids: CASSKTGGAYEQYF. The DNA of the CDR3 is TGTGCCAGCAGTAAAACAGGAGGCGCCTACGAGCAGTACTTC.

This clonotype is categorized as hyperexpanded (1% or more). V and J are TRBV6-2 or TRBV6-3 and TRBJ1-2; the D gene is possibly TRBD1 (5 bases). Trimming cost V 5 bases and J 2 bases, with 12 bases left between them. Germline CDR1 and CDR2: MNHEY and SVGEGT. The CDR3 loop spans 14 amino acids. CDR3 coding DNA: TGTGCCAGCAGTAGAGGTTCAGGGAACTATGGCTACACCTTC. This sequence encodes CASSRGSGNYGYTF.